This T cell receptor (beta chain) comes out of a study of glioma-infiltrating T cells. Using RNA template, CDR3s of TCR alpha and beta were amplified with iRepertoire arm-PCR. TCRdb called the multiplex PCR reads again in MiXCR, with one record for every CDR3 protein. The repertoire holds some 120,000 distinct CDR3 sequences, with approximately 25% as singletons. The CDR3 length equals 10 residues, ends included. Germline V gene lookup returns CDR1 SGHTA and CDR2 FQGNSA. In the case of this clonotype: The missing conserved phenylalanine or tryptophan at the end of this CDR3 makes a read error likely. Because the CDR3's place on the DNA is in doubt, the DNA is left out and the CDR3 is given as listed by TCRdb.

Material for sequencing was glioma tissue, nonneoplastic brain tissue, or PBMCs (not recorded which). This TCR derives from a human donor with low-grade glioma or glioblastoma, undergoing nonglioma brain surgery, or in good health (not recorded which). This chain links TRBV7-2 with TRBJ2-3. CDR3 residues: CASSLTDTQY.